These 2 T cell receptor beta chains originate from one sample sequenced in a study of T-cell reconstitution after alpha-beta-depleted transplantation in children. A library of TCRbeta sequences, prepared with unique molecular identifiers, was generated. TCRdb reprocessed the PCR reads with MiXCR, giving one entry per CDR3 protein. The table shows about 260,000 distinct CDR3 sequences, with around a tenth occurring only once. The starting material was peripheral blood, obtained 180 days after TCRalphabeta/CD19-depleted stem cell transplant. The receptors stem from a male patient aged 2-15 years who had a stem cell transplant for chronic granulomatous disease, so the T cells may come from the graft donor.

This clonotype has at least ten counts. Written as DNA, the CDR3 is TGCAGCGCGGTCCCCCATTTAGGGCTCCAAGAGACCCAGTACTTC. It codes for CSAVPHLGLQETQYF. The rearrangement joins TRBV29-1 to TRBJ2-5, with D hard to call. The germline V gene encodes CDR1 SQVTM and CDR2 ANQGSEA. CDR3 length equals 15 residues. With 7 bases removed from V and 1 base from J, the gap between germline ends came to 19 bases. The entire variable domain, with the rest obtained from reference TRBV29-1 and TRBJ2-5, is as follows: SAVISQKPSRDICQRGTSLTIQCQVDSQVTMMFWYRQQPGQSLTLIATANQGSEATYESGFVIDKFPISRPNLTFSTLTVSNMSPEDSSIYLCSAVPHLGLQETQYFGPGTRLLVL.

This clonotype was observed many times. CDR3 in DNA: TGTGCCATCAGTGAAGTACCGGGCTACGAGCAGTACTTC. Its translation: CAISEVPGYEQYF. The chain carries TRBV10-3 and TRBJ2-7, with D uncertain. The CDR3 sequence is 13 residues long. V lost 3 bases, J lost 3 bases, and 9 bases lay in between. Looked up from germline, CDR1 is ENHRY and CDR2 is SYGVKD.